This TCR beta chain was sequenced in a study of T cell repertoires in cytomegalovirus infection. After removal of 2 bases from V and 0 bases from J, the junction contained 5 bases not matched to a gene. The germline CDR1 and CDR2 sequences are MNHEY and SMNVEV (reference sequence). The CDR3 covers 18 residues. One entry per CDR3 protein results from TCRdb running MiXCR on the reads. The sample lists some 350,000 distinct CDR3 sequences; 15% to 20% were seen once. This clonotype was detected only a few times. This receptor was obtained from a human donor in good health (CMV status not recorded). Some clones in this sample may be carry-over from other donors' samples. The chain has TRBV27 and TRBJ2-6; 9 positions match TRBD1. Material for sequencing was PBMCs. The CDR3 is CASSLVGQGLSGANVLTF. CDR3 sequence (DNA): TGTGCCAGCAGTTTAGTGGGACAGGGTCTCTCTGGGGCCAACGTCCTGACTTTC.